This TCR beta chain was identified in a study of blood T cell repertoires in COVID-19. In germline, CDR1 is KGHSH, CDR2 LQKENI. V was shortened by 1 base and J by 2 bases, with 15 bases between the two germline ends. The CDR3 is made up of 16 amino acids. In the authors' workflow: Quantification of nucleated cells was approximated via reference gene primer amplification. TCRdb's copy holds only in-frame clones and misses some; the assay was immunoSEQ multiplex PCR. From that table come the V and J calls and clone size; the DNA was used to work out D and trimming. The table records just under 95,000 clones, about 80% of them present only once.

Sequenced material: peripheral blood. V and J are TRBV18 and TRBJ2-7; D not resolved. This clonotype was obtained from a human donor in a cohort sampled during active COVID-19. The CDR3 sequence is CASSPRIGGTTYEQYF. The CDR3 DNA reads TGTGCCAGCTCACCACGCATCGGCGGTACTACCTACGAGCAGTACTTC.